These 14 T cell receptor beta chains originate from one sample sequenced in a study of shared clonotypes between healthy human individuals. Assay used: immunoSEQ multiplex PCR; TCRdb lists only in-frame clones, some missing. The sample holds about 2.4 million clones, approximately 92% seen once. The specimen was naive CD4+ T cells sorted from blood. Subset here: CD45RA+ positively selected. Receptors originate from a man aged 18-30 years in good health.

This chain joins TRBV4-1 and TRBJ1-2; a weak D match, TRBD1 (6 bases). CDR1 is MGHRA, CDR2 YSYEKL, per germline. CDR3 length equals 15 residues. V gave up 0 bases and J gave up 6 bases, with 14 bases separating them. The CDR3 loop is CASSQEGWGLDGYTF. For the CDR3, the DNA is TGCGCCAGCAGCCAAGAGGGGTGGGGGCTGGATGGCTACACCTTC.

The V and J genes are TRBV5-1 and TRBJ2-1, with D maybe TRBD1 (5 bases). Between the trimmed V and J ends, which lost 4 bases and 0 bases, there was a span of 14 bases. Germline lookup yields CDR1 SGHRS and CDR2 YFSETQ. This CDR3 is 16 amino acids long. In DNA form, the CDR3 reads TGCGCCAGCAGCCTTGCTCCAGGGAACTCCTACAATGAGCAGTTCTTC. Translated, it gives CASSLAPGNSYNEQFF. The full variable domain, rest sourced from reference TRBV5-1 and TRBJ2-1, is KAGVTQTPRYLIKTRGQQVTLSCSPISGHRSVSWYQQTPGQGLQFLFEYFSETQRNKGNFPGRFSGRQFSNSRSEMNVSTLELGDSALYLCASSLAPGNSYNEQFFGPGTRLTVL.

This clone was observed once. The sample holds other DNA sequences that translate to the same CDR3. The V gene is TRBV9, the J gene TRBJ1-1, with D unclear. CDR1 is SGDLS, CDR2 YYNGEE, per germline. V lost 2 bases, J lost 5 bases, and 7 bases lay in between. The CDR3 loop spans 12 amino acids. The CDR3 loop reads CASSVGGTEAFF. The CDR3, as DNA: TGTGCCAGCAGCGTCGGAGGGACTGAAGCTTTCTTT.

V gene TRBV2 combines with J gene TRBJ1-1, with D maybe TRBD1 (6 bases). The CDR3 sequence is 15 residues long. Germline assignment: CDR1 SNHLY and CDR2 FYNNEI. Trimming took off 3 bases at V and 5 bases at J, with 16 bases between the two ends. In DNA, the CDR3 is TGTGCCAGCAGTGATCCGCAGGGGAGGGGGACTGAAGCTTTCTTT. Translation gives CASSDPQGRGTEAFF.

Here the CDR3 reads CASSRGLAGDGEQFF. CDR3 bases: TGTGCCAGCAGTAGGGGACTAGCGGGAGATGGTGAGCAGTTCTTC. The chain recombines TRBV6-6 with TRBJ2-1; 14 bases fit TRBD2. Trimming cost V 5 bases and J 9 bases; bases outside gene matches: 6. CDR1 MNHNY and CDR2 SVGAGI come from the germline V gene (reference sequence). This CDR3 spans 15 amino acids.

Remarks on this clone: Other DNA sequences of this sample code for an identical CDR3. The chain combines TRBV7-2 with TRBJ2-7; the D is unclear. V was cut by 1 base and J by 3 bases, with 7 bases left in between. The CDR3 length is 13 residues. CDR1 SGHTA and CDR2 FQGNSA come from the germline V gene. CDR3 in DNA: TGTGCCAGCAGCTTAGTGGCTAGCTACGAGCAGTACTTC. Its translation: CASSLVASYEQYF.

This sequence joins TRBV6-5 and TRBJ1-6; 8 nucleotides match TRBD1. The J segment lost 10 bases and the V segment lost 5 bases, leaving 4 bases of the junction unmatched. The germline CDR1 and CDR2 sequences are MNHEY and SVGAGI. The CDR3 is 13 residues long. The CDR3 DNA follows: TGTGCCAGCAGTGGCAGGGGGCGGTCACCCCTCCACTTT. Translation: CASSGRGRSPLHF.

The chain uses TRBV2 and TRBJ1-3, with D maybe TRBD1 (5 bases). V lost 9 bases and J lost 2, with 14 bases in between. CDR3 length: 14 amino acids. Per germline, CDR1 SNHLY and CDR2 FYNNEI. CDR3 DNA sequence: TGTGCCAGTTCAACCGGGACCGCTGGAAACACCATATATTTT. Protein sequence: CASSTGTAGNTIYF.

This sequence joins TRBV7-9 and TRBJ2-5; D might be TRBD2 (6 bases). CDR3 size: 14 residues. The germline V gene has CDR1 SEHNR and CDR2 FQNEAQ (reference sequence). V was shortened by 5 bases and J by 2 bases, with 12 bases between the two germline ends. Written as DNA, the CDR3 is TGTGCCAGCAGCAGGGGACTCCCACAAGAGACCCAGTACTTC. This sequence encodes CASSRGLPQETQYF.

The chain links TRBV2 to TRBJ1-1; TRBD1 matches 8 bases. From germline, CDR1 is SNHLY and CDR2 FYNNEI. The CDR3 totals 15 residues. The trim removed 6 bases at V and 1 base at J, leaving 7 bases unmatched. The CDR3 nucleotides read TGTGCCAGCAGGGCTAGACAGGGGTCGAACACTGAAGCTTTCTTT. This codes for CASRARQGSNTEAFF.

The J gene is TRBJ1-3, the V gene TRBV10-3; D not certain. This CDR3 has 13 amino acids. Per germline, CDR1 ENHRY and CDR2 SYGVKD. V was clipped by 4 bases and J by 0 bases, with 4 bases between them. CDR3 in amino acids: CAISGYSGNTIYF. The DNA of the CDR3 is TGTGCCATCAGTGGTTACTCTGGAAACACCATATATTTT.

V and J are TRBV10-1 and TRBJ2-1, with TRBD2 as a possible D gene (6 bases). The CDR3 contains 15 residues. The ends were cut back, 0 bases at V and 5 bases at J, with 11 bases in the middle. In germline, CDR1 is WNHNN, CDR2 SYGVQD (reference sequence). The CDR3 spells CASSESRGLNNEQFF. The CDR3 bases are TGCGCCAGCAGTGAGTCGAGGGGACTGAACAATGAGCAGTTCTTC.

The chain recombines TRBV7-2 with TRBJ2-5, with D maybe TRBD2 (6 bases). Germline loops: CDR1 SGHTA, CDR2 FQGNSA. The CDR3 runs to 17 residues. V was shortened by 1 base and J by 7 bases, with 22 bases between the two germline ends. CDR3 sequence: CASSLVSRDPGYGTQYF. The CDR3 DNA follows: TGTGCCAGCAGCTTAGTCTCGCGGGACCCCGGTTATGGGACCCAGTACTTC.

As for this clone: Other DNA sequences from this sample encode an identical CDR3 as well. This chain connects TRBV7-9 to TRBJ2-7, with 7 bases matching TRBD1. Per the germline V gene, CDR1 is SEHNR and CDR2 is FQNEAQ (reference sequence). The CDR3 contains 13 residues. Trimming at V came to 3 bases and at J to 2 bases, leaving 1 base not matched to a gene. CDR3 loop: CASSFGQAYEQYF. In nucleotides, the CDR3 is TGTGCCAGCAGCTTTGGACAGGCCTACGAGCAGTACTTC.